The 14 T cell receptor beta chains below were found in one sample sequenced in a study of blood T cells in healthy people across ages. A J-beta primer mix and a sample-barcoded 5' primer were used in a second PCR of roughly 7 to 12 cycles. TCRdb re-called the 5' RACE reads with MiXCR, one entry per CDR3 protein. Here the sample spans about 700,000 distinct CDR3 sequences, 32% being singletons. Sequences were obtained from blood. The origin of the receptors is a woman of 80 years or more in good health.

This clonotype was recorded many times. The chain combines TRBV5-1 with TRBJ2-4, with 8 bases lining up with TRBD2. Trimming cost V 3 bases and J 9 bases; bases outside gene matches: 8. Germline V gives CDR1 SGHRS, CDR2 YFSETQ. The CDR3 length is 14 residues. CDR3 loop: CASSSRGGQPIQYF. The CDR3 region has the DNA TGCGCCAGCAGCTCTCGCGGGGGGCAGCCCATTCAGTACTTC.

The V and J genes are TRBV5-1 and TRBJ1-3; D uncertain. The V end lost 5 bases, the J end lost 4 bases, and 19 bases lay between the germline ends. The CDR3 has 16 amino acids. Germline loops: CDR1 SGHRS, CDR2 YFSETQ. The CDR3 sequence is CASSPTVSQRGNTIYF. The CDR3, as DNA: TGCGCCAGCAGTCCTACCGTCAGCCAGAGGGGAAACACCATATATTTT.

CDR3 protein: CASSLPLTSGSYEQYF. The CDR3 DNA reads as TGTGCCAGCAGCCTACCCCTGACTAGCGGATCCTACGAGCAGTACTTC. V usage is TRBV7-2 and J usage is TRBJ2-7, with TRBD2 matching over 9 bases. The CDR3 runs to 16 residues. Trimming at V came to 5 bases and at J to 1 base, leaving 9 bases not matched to a gene. The germline V gene encodes CDR1 SGHTA and CDR2 FQGNSA.

The CDR3: CASSPAWAGIEQFF. DNA for the CDR3: TGTGCCAGCAGCCCCGCTTGGGCTGGCATAGAGCAGTTCTTC. The chain recombines TRBV7-8 with TRBJ2-1; the D is unclear. Germline lookup yields CDR1 SGHVS and CDR2 FQNEAQ. CDR3 length equals 14 residues. Trimming left V 5 bases short and J 10 bases short, with 18 bases between.

This clonotype was detected only a few times. Possible read error: a much larger clone is one base away. The chain recombines TRBV3-1 with TRBJ2-5, with a weak D call TRBD1 (6 bases). The CDR3 is made up of 15 amino acids. Germline V gives CDR1 LGHDT, CDR2 YNNKEL (reference sequence). Trimming removed 4 bases from V and 11 bases from J, with 23 bases in between. CDR3 amino acids: CASSPLDSSVNEQYF. For the CDR3, the DNA is TGTGCCAGCAGCCCCCTGGACAGTTCGGTCAATGAGCAGTACTTC.

This clonotype has a count of ten or more. The V gene is TRBV12-3 or TRBV12-4, the J gene TRBJ2-2, with 8 bases lining up with TRBD1. The CDR3 has 15 residues. The V and J ends lost 5 bases and 1 base, in that order; junction bases with no gene match: 3. In DNA, the CDR3 is TGTGCCAGCAGTCGTGGGACAGGGAACACCGGGGAGCTGTTTTTT. Translated: CASSRGTGNTGELFF.

This clonotype has a count of ten or more. The chain links TRBV4-2 to TRBJ2-1; 9 nucleotides line up with TRBD2. The CDR3 is made up of 17 amino acids. CDR1 LGHNA and CDR2 YNFKEQ come from the germline V gene. V trimming: 0 bases; J trimming: 6 bases; junction bases outside the gene matches: 9. This CDR3 is CASSQDWSSGGTNEQFF. The CDR3, as DNA: TGTGCCAGCAGCCAAGATTGGAGTAGCGGGGGCACCAATGAGCAGTTCTTC.

To note about this clonotype: A much larger clone lies one base from this, so it may be a read error. The V gene is TRBV15, the J gene TRBJ1-5; no clear D. The germline V and J ends were trimmed by 1 base and 9 bases, with 7 bases remaining between them. The CDR3 sequence is 12 residues long. Per germline, CDR1 LNHNV and CDR2 YYDKDF (reference sequence). The CDR3 DNA follows: TGTGCCACCAGCAGAGTCGACCTGCCCCAGCATTTT. Its protein product is CATSRVDLPQHF. The full variable domain, completed using reference TRBV15 and TRBJ1-5, is DAMVIQNPRYQVTQFGKPVTLSCSQTLNHNVMYWYQQKSSQAPKLLFHYYDKDFNNEADTPDNFQSRRPNTSFCFLDIRSPGLGDTAMYLCATSRVDLPQHFGDGTRLSIL.

This clonotype occurred many times. This sequence joins TRBV7-3 and TRBJ2-3, with D hard to call. Germline values: CDR1 SGHTA, CDR2 FQGTGA. CDR3 length: 15 amino acids. Deletions cut 5 bases from V and 2 bases from J, with 14 bases between. This CDR3 reads CASSPRGLYTDTQYF. The DNA for the CDR3 is TGTGCCAGCAGCCCCCGAGGCCTTTACACAGATACGCAGTATTTT.

This clonotype has a count of ten or more. The chain couples TRBV9 to TRBJ1-2; TRBD1 matches 7 bases. CDR3 length: 13 amino acids. Germline V gene sequence: CDR1 SGDLS, CDR2 YYNGEE. V shed 0 bases, J shed 8 bases, and the junction held 4 bases outside the gene matches. The CDR3 loop reads CASSVGTGEGYTF. The CDR3 nucleotides read TGTGCCAGCAGCGTAGGTACAGGGGAAGGCTACACCTTC.

A word on this clonotype: Being one base from a much bigger clone, this may be a read error. This chain links TRBV6-1 with TRBJ2-7; D is unresolved. Germline V CDR1 and CDR2: MNHNS, SASEGT. This CDR3 has 15 residues. CDR3 in DNA: TGTGCCAGCAGTGATCGCTCAATCGGGCCCTACAAGCAGTACTTC. Translation gives CASSDRSIGPYKQYF.

This clonotype was recorded many times. The chain uses TRBV7-9 and TRBJ2-3; D is uncertain. The V end was cut by 7 bases, the J end by 4 bases, with 15 bases between. Germline CDR1 reads SEHNR; CDR2 reads FQNEAQ (reference sequence). The CDR3 totals 14 residues. CDR3 amino acids: CASILSAAADTQYF. For the CDR3, the DNA is TGTGCCAGCATCCTGTCGGCTGCGGCAGATACGCAGTATTTT. The full variable domain, its missing parts supplied by reference TRBV7-9 and TRBJ2-3, is DTGVSQNPRHKITKRGQNVTFRCDPISEHNRLYWYRQTLGQGPEFLTYFQNEAQLEKSRLLSDRFSAERPKGSFSTLEIQRTEQGDSAMYLCASILSAAADTQYFGPGTRLTVL.

The V call is TRBV20-1, the J call TRBJ2-1, with D maybe TRBD2 (6 bases). V dropped 8 bases and J dropped 3 bases, with 11 bases sitting between them. The CDR3 is made up of 12 amino acids. Germline CDR1 and CDR2: DFQATT and SNEGSKA (reference sequence). The CDR3 protein is CSWDSIYNEQFF. CDR3 bases: TGCAGTTGGGACTCTATCTACAATGAGCAGTTCTTC.

This clonotype was observed at least ten times. V is TRBV18 and J is TRBJ2-5; 10 bases are shared with TRBD2. This CDR3 region has 16 residues. J gave up 1 base and V 0 bases, and 2 bases lay outside the gene matches. Germline loops: CDR1 KGHSH, CDR2 LQKENI. The CDR3 loop is CASSPPLAGAQETQYF. In DNA form, the CDR3 reads TGTGCCAGCTCACCACCGCTAGCGGGGGCCCAAGAGACCCAGTACTTC.